The 9 T cell receptor beta chains below come from one sample, sequenced in a study of Ad26.COV2.S vaccination and SARS-CoV-2 variants. Libraries were prepared by immunoSEQ multiplex PCR; TCRdb keeps only in-frame clonotypes and omits some of them. This table has 200,000 to 250,000 clones, roughly 90% appearing once. Indicated treatment: around 19 received Ad26.COV2.S at low or high dose, single or two shots; about 5 received placebo; per-sample allocation not given. Samples were taken on day 63 after the first vaccine or placebo injection. The source material was peripheral blood, sampled in a trial of Ad26.COV2.S vaccine versus placebo. These receptors were collected from a person between 18 and 65 years old who received the Ad26.COV2.S COVID-19 vaccine or a placebo.

V and J are TRBV2 and TRBJ1-1; D is unclear. Between the trimmed V and J ends, which lost 2 bases and 0 bases, there was a span of 10 bases. From germline, CDR1 is SNHLY and CDR2 FYNNEI. The CDR3 loop spans 15 amino acids. CDR3 sequence (DNA): TGTGCCAGCAGTGAAACCTCCCCCCTGAACACTGAAGCTTTCTTT. It translates to CASSETSPLNTEAFF. The full variable domain, with the rest looked up from reference TRBV2 and TRBJ1-1, is EPEVTQTPSHQVTQMGQEVILRCVPISNHLYFYWYRQILGQKVEFLVSFYNNEISEKSEIFDDQFSVERPDGSNFTLKIRSTKLEDSAMYFCASSETSPLNTEAFFGQGTRLTVV.

This clone was seen a handful of times. This chain joins TRBV4-1 and TRBJ2-1; maybe TRBD2 (5 bases). The CDR3 contains 15 residues. Trimming removed 0 bases at V and 6 bases at J, with 12 bases between. The germline V gene encodes CDR1 MGHRA and CDR2 YSYEKL. CDR3 in DNA: TGCGCCAGCAGCCAAGAAAGAGCTAGCTTCAATGAGCAGTTCTTC. Protein sequence: CASSQERASFNEQFF.

This clone has more than one count but fewer than ten. V usage is TRBV6-4 and J usage is TRBJ2-2; D may correspond to TRBD1 or TRBD2 (6 bases each). In germline, CDR1 is MRHNA, CDR2 SNTAGT. V gave up 0 bases and J gave up 4 bases, with 15 bases separating them. This CDR3 region has 17 residues. In DNA form, the CDR3 reads TGTGCCAGCAGTGACTCGGACCTAGGGGGGACCACCGGGGAGCTGTTTTTT. Translating it yields CASSDSDLGGTTGELFF.

The chain joins TRBV10-2 to TRBJ1-6; D remains ambiguous. The V gene's germline CDR1 is WSHSY and CDR2 SAAADI. The CDR3 contains 14 residues. V was clipped by 6 bases and J by 7 bases, with 13 bases between them. The CDR3 reads CASRTGLGNSPLHF. CDR3 sequence (DNA): TGCGCCAGCAGGACGGGGTTGGGAAATTCACCCCTCCACTTT.

The table lists this clone with a count of one. The chain uses TRBV29-1 and TRBJ2-7, with 11 positions matching TRBD1. CDR1 is SQVTM, CDR2 ANQGSEA, per germline. V was pared by 6 bases and J by 4 bases, with 8 bases of the junction left unmatched. The CDR3 runs 14 residues. CDR3: CSVAGTGGMYEQYF. CDR3 sequence (DNA): TGCAGCGTAGCCGGGACAGGGGGTATGTACGAGCAGTACTTC.

The V gene is TRBV28, the J gene TRBJ1-3; D ambiguous. V dropped 6 bases and J dropped 0 bases, with 9 bases sitting between them. This CDR3 has 14 residues. Germline values: CDR1 MDHEN, CDR2 SYDVKM. The CDR3 region is CASRIGGSGNTIYF. DNA of the CDR3: TGTGCCAGCAGAATAGGAGGCTCTGGAAACACCATATATTTT.

This sequence joins TRBV6-1 and TRBJ1-2, with D possibly being TRBD1 (5 bases). Germline CDR1 reads MNHNS; CDR2 reads SASEGT. This CDR3 comprises 15 residues. With 1 base removed from V and 8 bases from J, the gap between germline ends came to 17 bases. The CDR3 sequence is CASSEGSGIGWGYTF. CDR3 bases: TGTGCCAGCAGTGAAGGTTCAGGGATCGGTTGGGGCTACACCTTC.

This sequence joins TRBV27 and TRBJ2-1; D gene unclear. This CDR3 comprises 16 residues. Germline CDR1 reads MNHEY; CDR2 reads SMNVEV (reference sequence). The ends were cut back, 3 bases at V and 7 bases at J, with 19 bases in the middle. The CDR3 spells CASSFSSVTVRNEQFF. The CDR3 DNA sequence: TGTGCCAGCAGTTTTTCTAGTGTTACAGTACGGAATGAGCAGTTCTTC.

The V call is TRBV7-2, the J call TRBJ2-7; D gene uncertain. CDR1 and CDR2 from the germline V gene are SGHTA and FQGNSA. The CDR3 runs 17 residues. V lost 0 bases and J lost 0, with 15 bases in between. The CDR3 loop reads CASSLAGRAQFSYEQYF. The CDR3 DNA reads as TGTGCCAGCAGCTTAGCCGGACGCGCCCAATTCTCCTACGAGCAGTACTTC.